One sample yielded the 20 T cell receptor beta chains listed below, sequenced in a study of blood T cell repertoires in COVID-19 (dated by TCRdb to the early 2020s). The receptor library was made with the immunoSEQ multiplex PCR assay. The source is immuneACCESS, and TCRdb retained only in-frame sequences with V and J called. Part of the clones is not carried over; for the studies checked, unresolved V genes explain less than half of this, and the remainder is unexplained. The sample profile shows 150,000 to 200,000 clones; roughly 80% of them were found once. The ten largest clones add up to almost 6% of the sample. Sequenced sample: peripheral blood. The source of these receptors is a woman between 35 and 50 years old with COVID-19, enrolled during active disease.

The rearrangement uses TRBV3-1 (or the pseudogene TRBV3-2) and TRBJ2-3, with 10 nucleotides matching TRBD2. Per germline, CDR1 LGHDT and CDR2 YNNKEL (reference sequence). This CDR3 region has 16 residues. J lost 1 base, V lost 1 base, and 2 bases had no gene match. This chain's CDR3 is CASSQALAGGTDTQYF. For the CDR3, the DNA is TGTGCCAGCAGCCAAGCCCTAGCGGGGGGCACAGATACGCAGTATTTT.

The CDR3 region has the DNA TGTGCCAGCAGCTTGGCCGGGAACAGGGGATACTCACCCCTCCACTTT. Translated, it gives CASSLAGNRGYSPLHF. V is TRBV5-4 and J is TRBJ1-6; 7 positions match TRBD1. The V gene's germline CDR1 is SGHNT and CDR2 YYREEE (reference sequence). The CDR3 totals 16 residues. V lost 0 bases and J lost 10; bases outside the gene matches: 10. Based on the CDR3 plus reference TRBV5-4 and TRBJ1-6, the full variable domain is ETGVTQSPTHLIKTRGQQVTLRCSSQSGHNTVSWYQQALGQGPQFIFQYYREEENGRGNFPPRFSGLQFPNYSSELNVNALELDDSALYLCASSLAGNRGYSPLHFGNGTRLTVT.

The rearrangement joins TRBV7-2 to TRBJ1-2, with D possibly matching TRBD1 (6 bases). The germline gives CDR1 SGHTA, CDR2 FQGNSA. Trimming stripped 5 bases from V and 7 bases from J, with 23 bases between. The CDR3 runs 16 residues. The CDR3 region has the DNA TGTGCCAGCAGCCCCGGGACGGGGGGCATATGGGGTGGCTACACCTTC. It is translated as CASSPGTGGIWGGYTF.

This rearrangement joins TRBV18 to TRBJ1-2; perhaps TRBD1 as D (5 bases). Germline V gene data show CDR1 as KGHSH and CDR2 as LQKENI. The CDR3 has 13 amino acids. Between the trimmed V and J ends, which lost 2 bases and 4 bases, there was a span of 8 bases. The CDR3 loop reads CASSPAGPYGYTF. The CDR3 nucleotides are TGTGCCAGCTCACCAGCAGGGCCCTATGGCTACACCTTC.

The chain carries TRBV6-4 and TRBJ1-4; the D gene is possibly TRBD1 (6 bases). This CDR3 spans 13 amino acids. The V gene's germline CDR1 is MRHNA and CDR2 SNTAGT. V was cut by 8 bases and J by 3 bases, with 10 bases left in between. The CDR3 loop reads CASQQGPNEKLFF. CDR3 coding DNA: TGTGCCAGCCAACAGGGACCTAATGAAAAACTGTTTTTT.

The genes are TRBV29-1 and TRBJ2-1; TRBD1 is a possible D gene (6 bases). Germline V gene data show CDR1 as SQVTM and CDR2 as ANQGSEA. V lost 2 bases, J lost 5 bases, and 13 bases lay in between. The CDR3 consists of 14 residues. CDR3 DNA: TGCAGCGTTGAATCACAGGGCTGGGACAATGAGCAGTTCTTC. Its translation: CSVESQGWDNEQFF.

The chain recombines TRBV19 with TRBJ2-1; D is unresolved. The germline V gene encodes CDR1 LNHDA and CDR2 SQIVND (reference sequence). V was pared by 0 bases and J by 2 bases, with 8 bases between. The CDR3 is 15 amino acids. CDR3: CASSIDQAAYNEQFF. The DNA for the CDR3 is TGTGCCAGTAGTATAGATCAGGCAGCCTACAATGAGCAGTTCTTC.

This chain connects TRBV12-3 or TRBV12-4 to TRBJ1-1; a weak D match, TRBD1 (5 bases). This CDR3 spans 13 amino acids. V lost 5 bases to trimming and J lost 4 bases, with 11 bases between them. The CDR3, as DNA: TGTGCCAGCAGTGGTCCGGGGGGCACTGAAGCTTTCTTT. Protein product: CASSGPGGTEAFF.

J is TRBJ1-6 and V is TRBV6-2 or TRBV6-3; the match to TRBD1 covers 9 bases. The CDR3 extends over 14 amino acids. Germline assignment: CDR1 MNHEY and CDR2 SVGEGT. V shed 4 bases, J shed 10 bases, and the junction held 5 bases outside the gene matches. The CDR3 DNA follows: TGTGCCAGCAGTTTGGACAGGGGCGGATCACCCCTCCACTTT. Amino acid sequence: CASSLDRGGSPLHF.

This clone turned up a few times. The chain carries TRBV18 and TRBJ2-7, with 7 bases aligning to TRBD1. After removal of 4 bases from V and 3 bases from J, the junction contained 9 bases not matched to a gene. Germline assignment: CDR1 KGHSH and CDR2 LQKENI. There are 15 residues in the CDR3. The CDR3 region is CASSQLGQPYYEQYF. The DNA for the CDR3 is TGTGCCAGCTCACAATTGGGACAGCCCTACTACGAGCAGTACTTC.

Only a few counts were recorded for this clone. V gene TRBV30 combines with J gene TRBJ2-2, with D unclear. The CDR3 extends over 10 amino acids. Germline V gene lookup returns CDR1 GTSNPN and CDR2 SVGIG (reference sequence). V lost 5 bases and J 10 bases, leaving 8 bases between the germline ends. The CDR3 DNA reads TGTGCCTGGGGGTCGGTGGAGCTGTTTTTT. Translation: CAWGSVELFF.

The rearrangement uses TRBV7-9 and TRBJ1-4, with 10 positions matching TRBD1. V gave up 5 bases and J gave up 8 bases; unmatched junction bases: 11. The CDR3 consists of 16 residues. From germline, CDR1 is SEHNR and CDR2 FQNEAQ (reference sequence). In nucleotides, the CDR3 is TGTGCCAGCAGCGTAGGACAGGGGGAATTAGAAGAAAAACTGTTTTTT. Translating it yields CASSVGQGELEEKLFF.

In regard to this clone: At one end, the junction sequence differs from germline, possibly due to a read error. The V call is TRBV28, the J call TRBJ1-2; D call uncertain. The CDR3 loop spans 12 amino acids. From germline, CDR1 is MDHEN and CDR2 SYDVKM. This chain's CDR3 is CASTGTGSHRSF. The CDR3 DNA reads TGTGCCAGCACCGGAACCGGGTCTCATCGGAGCTTC.

The J gene is TRBJ1-3, the V gene TRBV29-1; D possibly corresponds to TRBD1 (6 bases). The CDR3 length is 13 residues. Germline-derived CDR1 and CDR2 are SQVTM and ANQGSEA. In DNA, the CDR3 is TGCGGGGGGGACATAAACTCTGGAAACACCATATATTTT. Translated: CGGDINSGNTIYF. The full variable domain, rest sourced from reference TRBV29-1 and TRBJ1-3, is SAVISQKPSRDICQRGTSLTIQCQVDSQVTMMFWYRQQPGQSLTLIATANQGSEATYESGFVIDKFPISRPNLTFSTLTVSNMSPEDSSIYLCGGDINSGNTIYFGEGSWLTVV.

This chain connects TRBV3-1 (or the pseudogene TRBV3-2) to TRBJ1-2; weak D call: TRBD1 (5 bases). This CDR3 is built from 13 residues. The ends were cut back, 4 bases at V and 4 bases at J, with 10 bases in the middle. Germline-derived CDR1 and CDR2 are LGHDT and YNNKEL (reference sequence). The CDR3 region is CASSPAGPYGYTF. The DNA for the CDR3 is TGTGCCAGCAGCCCGGCAGGGCCCTATGGCTACACCTTC.

This chain uses TRBV16 with TRBJ2-5; D is perhaps TRBD2 (5 bases). Trimming shortened V by 4 bases and J by 5 bases, and 14 bases separated the two germline ends. This CDR3 is built from 14 residues. Germline values: CDR1 KGHSY, CDR2 FQNENV. CDR3 protein: CASSRNGVGETQYF. The CDR3 DNA is TGTGCCAGCAGCCGCAACGGGGTAGGCGAGACCCAGTACTTC.

V gene TRBV3-1 (or the pseudogene TRBV3-2) combines with J gene TRBJ2-4; a weak D match, TRBD1 (6 bases). Germline assignment: CDR1 LGHDT and CDR2 YNNKEL (reference sequence). The CDR3 has 16 residues. V lost 1 base and J 6 bases, leaving 16 bases between the germline ends. The CDR3 protein is CASSQVTGPLGNIQYF. CDR3 DNA sequence: TGTGCCAGCAGCCAAGTTACAGGGCCCCTCGGAAACATTCAGTACTTC.

The CDR3 DNA is TGTGCCAGCAGATCCGACAGCCAACCCCTCCACTTT. Its protein is CASRSDSQPLHF. This chain connects TRBV7-9 to TRBJ1-6, with a tentative D call TRBD1 (5 bases). This CDR3 comprises 12 residues. Per the germline V gene, CDR1 is SEHNR and CDR2 is FQNEAQ (reference sequence). The V end lost 6 bases, the J end lost 12 bases, and 12 bases lay between the germline ends.

The chain is built from TRBV5-1 and TRBJ2-2; 9 bases align to TRBD1. The CDR3 has 15 amino acids. Germline CDR1 and CDR2: SGHRS and YFSETQ. V lost 1 base, J lost 7 bases, and 5 bases stayed unmatched. CDR3 in amino acids: CASSLTDRGRGELFF. The CDR3 region has the DNA TGCGCCAGCAGCTTGACGGACAGGGGTCGCGGGGAGCTGTTTTTT.

This sequence joins TRBV27 and TRBJ1-1, with 8 bases aligning to TRBD1. Germline V lookup: CDR1 MNHEY, CDR2 SMNVEV (reference sequence). CDR3 length: 14 residues. V shed 6 bases, J shed 5 bases, and the junction held 8 bases outside the gene matches. The CDR3 region is CASSNGQGETEAFF. CDR3 in DNA: TGTGCCAGCAGCAACGGACAGGGTGAAACTGAAGCTTTCTTT.